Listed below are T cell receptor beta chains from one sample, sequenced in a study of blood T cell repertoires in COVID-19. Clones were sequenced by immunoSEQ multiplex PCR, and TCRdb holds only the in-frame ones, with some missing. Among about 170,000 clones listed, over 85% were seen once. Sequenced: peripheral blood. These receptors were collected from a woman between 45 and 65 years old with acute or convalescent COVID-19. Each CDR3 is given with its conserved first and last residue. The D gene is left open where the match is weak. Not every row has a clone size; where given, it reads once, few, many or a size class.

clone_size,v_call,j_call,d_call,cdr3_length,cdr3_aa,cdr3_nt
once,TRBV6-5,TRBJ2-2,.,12,CAAGDFTGELFF,TGTGCCGCTGGAGATTTCACCGGGGAGCTGTTTTTT
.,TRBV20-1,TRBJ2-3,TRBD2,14,CSASSGSRTDTQYF,TGCAGTGCAAGTAGCGGGAGCCGGACAGATACGCAGTATTTT
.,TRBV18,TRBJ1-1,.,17,CASSPDIGGGRNTEAFF,TGTGCCAGCTCACCGGACATAGGGGGGGGCAGGAACACTGAAGCTTTCTTT
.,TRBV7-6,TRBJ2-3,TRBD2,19,CASSLVQTSGRAVTDTQYF,TGTGCCAGCAGCTTAGTACAGACTAGCGGGAGGGCCGTCACAGATACGCAGTATTTT
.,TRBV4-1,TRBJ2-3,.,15,CASSWGVGGTDTQYF,TGCGCCAGCAGCTGGGGGGTCGGGGGCACAGATACGCAGTATTTT
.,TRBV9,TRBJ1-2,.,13,CASSPITGGGYTF,TGTGCCAGCAGCCCCATTACGGGGGGCGGCTACACCTTC
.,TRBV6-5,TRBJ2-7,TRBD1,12,CATTGDSYEQYF,TGTGCCACCACAGGGGACTCCTACGAGCAGTACTTC
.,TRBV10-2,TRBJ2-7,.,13,CASSETTPHEQYF,TGCGCCAGCAGTGAGACTACCCCCCACGAGCAGTACTTC
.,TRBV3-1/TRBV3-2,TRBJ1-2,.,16,CASSQTAGPTIYGYTF,TGTGCCAGCAGCCAAACAGCGGGCCCCACCATCTATGGCTACACCTTC
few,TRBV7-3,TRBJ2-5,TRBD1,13,CASSPGTGGSQYF,TGTGCCAGCAGCCCTGGGACAGGGGGGTCCCAGTACTTC
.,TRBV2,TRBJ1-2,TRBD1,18,CASNDATGGRRGNYGYTF,TGTGCCAGCAATGATGCTACAGGGGGCAGGAGGGGTAACTATGGCTACACCTTC
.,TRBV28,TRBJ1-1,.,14,CASRRGAGSTEAFF,TGTGCCAGCAGGCGGGGGGCGGGGAGCACTGAAGCTTTCTTT
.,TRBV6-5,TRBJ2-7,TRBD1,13,CASSGQGDYEQYF,TGTGCCAGTTCGGGACAGGGGGACTACGAGCAGTACTTC
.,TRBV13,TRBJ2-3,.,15,CASSLGLRVGDTQYF,TGTGCCAGCAGCTTAGGCCTCAGGGTTGGGGATACGCAGTATTTT
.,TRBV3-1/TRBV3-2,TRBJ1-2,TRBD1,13,CASSPWTGDGYTF,TGTGCCAGCAGCCCTTGGACAGGGGATGGCTACACCTTC
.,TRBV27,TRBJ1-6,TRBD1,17,CASSLMGQSSYNSPLHF,TGTGCCAGCAGTTTAATGGGACAGAGCTCCTATAATTCACCCCTCCACTTT
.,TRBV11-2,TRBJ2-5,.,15,CASTGTVPGEETQYF,TGTGCCAGCACCGGAACCGTCCCTGGGGAGGAGACCCAGTACTTC
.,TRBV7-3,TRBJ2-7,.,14,CASSLATGDYEQYF,TGTGCCAGCAGCCTGGCTACGGGGGACTACGAGCAGTACTTC
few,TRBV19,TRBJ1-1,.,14,CASSMGGVNTEAFF,TGTGCCAGTAGTATGGGAGGGGTGAACACTGAAGCTTTCTTT
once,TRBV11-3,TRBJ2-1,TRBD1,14,CASRQGQGANEQFF,TGTGCCAGCAGGCAGGGACAGGGAGCGAATGAGCAGTTCTTC
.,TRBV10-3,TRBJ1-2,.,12,CAISEGRPGYTF,TGTGCCATCAGTGAGGGCAGGCCGGGCTACACCTTC
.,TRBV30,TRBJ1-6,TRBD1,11,CAWGQDESLHF,TGTGCCTGGGGACAGGATGAGTCCCTCCACTTT
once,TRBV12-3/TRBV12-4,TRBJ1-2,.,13,CASSSGSFLGYTF,TGTGCCAGCAGTTCGGGATCTTTCTTAGGCTACACCTTC
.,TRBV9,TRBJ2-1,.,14,CASSVGPEGGEQFF,TGTGCCAGCAGCGTAGGGCCCGAGGGTGGAGAGCAGTTCTTC
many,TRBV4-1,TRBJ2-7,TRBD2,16,CASSQDTGTSAYEQYF,TGCGCCAGCAGCCAAGATACCGGGACTAGCGCCTACGAGCAGTACTTC
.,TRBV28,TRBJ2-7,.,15,CASSRQRGGTYEQYF,TGTGCCAGCAGCCGCCAGAGGGGAGGAACCTACGAGCAGTACTTC
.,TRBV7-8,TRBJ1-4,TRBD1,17,CASSLLSSRGKDEKLFF,TGTGCCAGCAGCTTACTCTCTTCCAGGGGGAAGGATGAAAAACTGTTTTTT
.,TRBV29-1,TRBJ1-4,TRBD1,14,CSVGTGTGYEKLFF,TGCAGCGTCGGAACCGGGACAGGGTATGAAAAACTGTTTTTT
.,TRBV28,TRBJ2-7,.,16,CASSLKALWASYEQYF,TGTGCCAGCAGTTTAAAGGCTCTTTGGGCCAGCTACGAGCAGTACTTC
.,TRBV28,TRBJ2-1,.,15,CASSTPEQGSHEQFF,TGTGCCAGCAGCACGCCGGAACAGGGTTCACATGAGCAGTTCTTC
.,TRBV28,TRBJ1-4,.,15,CASSRLTATNEKLFF,TGTGCCAGCAGCCGGTTAACCGCAACTAATGAAAAACTGTTTTTT
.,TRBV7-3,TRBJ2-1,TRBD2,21,CASSPVGLGRPTVSSYNEQFF,TGTGCCAGCAGCCCAGTTGGACTAGGCCGACCCACCGTTAGCTCCTACAATGAGCAGTTCTTC
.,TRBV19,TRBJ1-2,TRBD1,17,CASSISPDRRKVDGYTF,TGTGCCAGTAGTATATCCCCGGACAGGAGAAAAGTTGATGGCTACACCTTC
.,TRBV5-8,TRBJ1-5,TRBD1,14,CASTRTGGNQPQHF,TGTGCCAGCACCCGGACAGGGGGGAATCAGCCCCAGCATTTT
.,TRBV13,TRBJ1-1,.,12,CATGEGNTEAFF,TGTGCCACCGGCGAGGGGAACACTGAAGCTTTCTTT
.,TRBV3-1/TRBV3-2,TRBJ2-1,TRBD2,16,CASSQPGRGEDNEQFF,TGTGCCAGCAGCCAACCTGGGCGGGGGGAGGACAATGAGCAGTTCTTC
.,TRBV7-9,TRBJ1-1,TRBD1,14,CASSLGQGYTEAFF,TGTGCCAGCAGCTTAGGACAGGGGTACACTGAAGCTTTCTTT
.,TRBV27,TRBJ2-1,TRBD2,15,CATQYGLAGRLEQFF,TGTGCCACTCAATACGGACTAGCGGGAAGATTGGAGCAGTTCTTC
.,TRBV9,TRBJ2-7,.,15,CASSVAASPTYEQYF,TGTGCCAGCAGCGTAGCTGCTAGTCCCACCTACGAGCAGTACTTC
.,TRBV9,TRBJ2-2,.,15,CASKVGGMNTGELFF,TGTGCCAGCAAGGTTGGGGGCATGAACACCGGGGAGCTGTTTTTT
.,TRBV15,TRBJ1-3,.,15,CATSRDRFSGNTIYF,TGTGCCACCAGCAGAGATCGGTTCTCTGGAAACACCATATATTTT
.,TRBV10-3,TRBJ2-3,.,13,CATAGRGADTQYF,TGTGCCACCGCGGGCCGTGGGGCAGATACGCAGTATTTT
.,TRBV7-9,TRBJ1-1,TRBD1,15,CASSPMGTGNTEAFF,TGTGCCAGCAGCCCTATGGGGACAGGTAACACTGAAGCTTTCTTT
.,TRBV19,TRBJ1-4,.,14,CASSSPPVNEKLFF,TGTGCCAGTAGTTCCCCGCCGGTGAATGAAAAACTGTTTTTT
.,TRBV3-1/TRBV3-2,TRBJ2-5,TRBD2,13,CASSGGPGETQYF,TGTGCCAGTTCGGGGGGGCCGGGGGAGACCCAGTACTTC
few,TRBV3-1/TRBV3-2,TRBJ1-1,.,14,CASSQTTAPTEAFF,TGTGCCAGCAGCCAAACGACAGCCCCCACTGAAGCTTTCTTT
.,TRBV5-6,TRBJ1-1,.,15,CASSLVWQGNTEAFF,TGTGCCAGCAGCTTGGTCTGGCAGGGGAACACTGAAGCTTTCTTT
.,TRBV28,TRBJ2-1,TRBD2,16,CASISHSGRAYNEQFF,TGTGCCAGCATAAGTCATAGCGGGAGGGCCTACAATGAGCAGTTCTTC
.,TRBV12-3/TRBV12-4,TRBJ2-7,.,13,CASSQNRAYEQYF,TGTGCCAGCAGTCAGAACAGGGCCTACGAGCAGTACTTC
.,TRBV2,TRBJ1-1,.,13,CASNTGPWNEAFF,TGTGCCAGCAATACAGGGCCCTGGAATGAAGCTTTCTTT
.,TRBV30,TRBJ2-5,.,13,CAWSVRVQETQYF,TGTGCCTGGAGTGTACGGGTCCAAGAGACCCAGTACTTC
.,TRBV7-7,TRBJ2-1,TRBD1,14,CASSTGTGLDEQFF,TGTGCTAGCAGCACCGGGACAGGGTTGGATGAGCAGTTCTTC